Below, 25 T cell receptor beta chains from the same sample are listed, as sequenced in a study of OX40 agonist ivuxolimab in advanced cancers. Profiled with immunoSEQ multiplex PCR; TCRdb holds only in-frame clones, not every one. This table holds several thousand clones, approximately 94% found once. Source: CD4+ or CD8+ T cells sorted from blood, taken in a trial of the OX40 agonist ivuxolimab. The receptor source for this set is an adult with an advanced solid tumor such as melanoma, head and neck, liver or kidney cancer.

The gene calls are TRBV9 and TRBJ2-3; a weak D match, TRBD1 (6 bases). Germline assignment: CDR1 SGDLS and CDR2 YYNGEE. CDR3 size: 16 residues. V lost 1 base, J lost 0 bases, and 12 bases lay in between. The CDR3 here is CASSVSQGGSTDTQYF. In DNA form, the CDR3 reads TGTGCCAGCAGCGTATCACAGGGCGGTAGCACAGATACGCAGTATTTT.

This chain joins TRBV4-2 and TRBJ1-2; the D gene is possibly TRBD1 (6 bases). With 0 bases removed from V and 3 bases from J, the gap between germline ends came to 11 bases. CDR1 is LGHNA, CDR2 YNFKEQ, per germline. The CDR3 is 15 amino acids. As DNA, the CDR3 is TGTGCCAGCAGCCAAGAGGAGGGGGGGTACTATGGCTACACCTTC. It translates to CASSQEEGGYYGYTF.

This chain connects TRBV7-9 to TRBJ2-5; 9 bases map to TRBD1. Germline values: CDR1 SEHNR, CDR2 FQNEAQ (reference sequence). Trimming took 4 bases from V and 2 from J; bases not matched to a gene: 17. This CDR3 has 19 residues. DNA for the CDR3: TGTGCCAGCAGCTCCCGGGGCATACTGGGGACAGGGACTCAAGAGACCCAGTACTTC. It yields the protein CASSSRGILGTGTQETQYF.

The V gene is TRBV5-1, the J gene TRBJ1-2; 7 nucleotides match TRBD1. The CDR3 contains 15 residues. Trimming took 3 bases from V and 2 from J; bases not matched to a gene: 7. Per germline, CDR1 SGHRS and CDR2 YFSETQ. In DNA form, the CDR3 reads TGCGCCAGCAGCTCCGGACAGGACCCAAACTATGGCTACACCTTC. Amino acid sequence: CASSSGQDPNYGYTF.

This clone has more than one count but fewer than ten. The rearrangement joins TRBV5-1 to TRBJ2-7, with 10 bases matching TRBD1. Germline V gives CDR1 SGHRS, CDR2 YFSETQ. V lost 1 base and J lost 2; bases outside the gene matches: 9. The CDR3 loop spans 17 amino acids. The CDR3 here is CASSLSQGGTGAYEQYF. In DNA form, the CDR3 reads TGCGCCAGCAGCTTGAGTCAGGGTGGGACAGGGGCCTACGAGCAGTACTTC.

CDR3 coding DNA: TGTGCCAGCTCATCAAGATACAATTTGAGCTACGAGCAGTACTTC. It translates to CASSSRYNLSYEQYF. The chain carries TRBV18 and TRBJ2-7; D call uncertain. From germline, CDR1 is KGHSH and CDR2 LQKENI. This CDR3 comprises 15 residues. Between the trimmed V and J ends, which lost 5 bases and 3 bases, there was a span of 17 bases.

The rearrangement links TRBV7-9 to TRBJ2-2, with D hard to call. Trimming removed 3 bases at V and 6 bases at J, with 17 bases between. This CDR3 region has 16 residues. Germline CDR1 SEHNR, CDR2 FQNEAQ (reference sequence). The CDR3, as DNA: TGTGCCAGCAGCTTCCTTACAACCACTGGCCCCGGGGAGCTGTTTTTT. This encodes CASSFLTTTGPGELFF.

Points on this clone: The junction differs from germline at one of its ends, possibly a read error. This sample also contains other DNA sequences that code for the same CDR3. V usage is TRBV7-9 and J usage is TRBJ1-1; TRBD1 might be the D (5 bases). Germline V gene lookup returns CDR1 SEHNR and CDR2 FQNEAQ (reference sequence). The CDR3 has 16 residues. The CDR3 nucleotides are TGTGCCAGCAGCTTATTTCCCCAGGGCAAGAACACTGAGGCTTTCTTT. It specifies CASSLFPQGKNTEAFF.

The chain combines TRBV10-1 with TRBJ2-7; 9 bases are shared with TRBD1. The J segment lost 6 bases and the V segment lost 6 bases, leaving 6 bases of the junction unmatched. Germline values: CDR1 WNHNN, CDR2 SYGVQD (reference sequence). CDR3 length: 13 amino acids. CDR3 amino acids: CASSPGQGSEQYF. The CDR3 DNA is TGCGCCAGCAGCCCGGGACAGGGCTCCGAGCAGTACTTC.

This chain links TRBV28 with TRBJ1-1; D gene ambiguous. Germline V gene sequence: CDR1 MDHEN, CDR2 SYDVKM. The length of the CDR3 is 13 residues. V was pared by 6 bases and J by 8 bases, with 16 bases between. For the CDR3, the DNA is TGTGCCAGCAGAAAAGAATCACGTCTAGAAGCTTTCTTT. Translating gives CASRKESRLEAFF.

The J gene is TRBJ2-1, the V gene TRBV7-9; possible D gene TRBD1, 5 bases. Per germline, CDR1 SEHNR and CDR2 FQNEAQ (reference sequence). V was trimmed by 5 bases and J by 3 bases, leaving 11 bases between them. This CDR3 is built from 14 residues. In DNA, the CDR3 is TGTGCCAGCAGCCTCCAAGACAGCTACAATGAGCAGTTCTTC. Translated: CASSLQDSYNEQFF.

This rearrangement joins TRBV28 to TRBJ2-3; TRBD1 matches 7 bases. V was pared by 4 bases and J by 4 bases, with 2 bases of the junction left unmatched. CDR3 length equals 13 residues. Germline CDR1 is MDHEN and CDR2 is SYDVKM. The CDR3 loop reads CASSWDSPDTQYF. CDR3 DNA: TGTGCCAGCAGTTGGGACAGTCCAGATACGCAGTATTTT. Together with reference TRBV28 and TRBJ2-3, the CDR3 gives the full variable domain: DVKVTQSSRYLVKRTGEKVFLECVQDMDHENMFWYRQDPGLGLRLIYFSYDVKMKEKGDIPEGYSVSREKKERFSLILESASTNQTSMYLCASSWDSPDTQYFGPGTRLTVL.

This clone showed up just once. The chain uses TRBV7-3 and TRBJ2-1; 14 nucleotides align to TRBD2. Looked up from germline, CDR1 is SGHTA and CDR2 is FQGTGA. The CDR3 sequence is 16 residues long. V shed 5 bases, J shed 7 bases, and the junction held 7 bases outside the gene matches. Here the CDR3 reads CASSPRTSGRLNEQFF. The CDR3 DNA sequence: TGTGCCAGCAGCCCCAGGACTAGCGGGAGGTTGAATGAGCAGTTCTTC.

The rearrangement links TRBV30 to TRBJ2-1; TRBD2 matches at 12 bases. V shed 4 bases and J 8 bases; nucleotides not matched to a gene: 9. In germline, CDR1 is GTSNPN, CDR2 SVGIG (reference sequence). The CDR3 has 15 residues. The CDR3: CAWTPVPSGRDEQFF. DNA for the CDR3: TGTGCCTGGACCCCCGTACCTAGCGGGAGGGATGAGCAGTTCTTC.

The J gene is TRBJ2-4, the V gene TRBV30, with no clear D. V lost 0 bases and J lost 0, with 0 bases in between. CDR1 and CDR2 (germline): GTSNPN, SVGIG (reference sequence). This CDR3 region has 12 residues. CDR3 loop: CAWSVAKNIQYF. The CDR3 DNA reads TGTGCCTGGAGTGTAGCCAAAAACATTCAGTACTTC.

J is TRBJ2-3 and V is TRBV7-9, with D perhaps TRBD1 (5 bases). The CDR3 is 11 amino acids. CDR1 is SEHNR and CDR2 is FQNEAQ in the germline V gene (reference sequence). Trimming took off 9 bases at V and 3 bases at J, with 7 bases between the two ends. CDR3 bases: TGTGCCAGAGGGGAAACAGATACGCAGTATTTT. Protein sequence: CARGETDTQYF.

Regarding this clone: This same CDR3 is encoded by further DNA sequences in the sample. The V gene is TRBV6-1, the J gene TRBJ2-7; D gene unclear. Germline lookup yields CDR1 MNHNS and CDR2 SASEGT. The length of the CDR3 is 12 residues. Trimming removed 3 bases at V and 8 bases at J, with 11 bases between. Here the CDR3 DNA reads TGTGCCAGCAGTGAGGTAAGAGGCAAGCAGTACTTC. This gives the protein CASSEVRGKQYF.

The chain is built from TRBV5-1 and TRBJ2-7; D uncertain. Trimming took off 4 bases at V and 12 bases at J, with 32 bases between the two ends. The CDR3 covers 17 residues. Germline-derived CDR1 and CDR2 are SGHRS and YFSETQ. CDR3 amino acids: CASSLTTYDGPPRVWYF. The CDR3 bases are TGCGCCAGCAGCCTCACTACGTATGACGGCCCACCTAGAGTTTGGTACTTC.

A few counts support this clone. The chain has TRBV2 and TRBJ1-5; the D is unclear. The CDR3 is 11 amino acids. Trimming shortened V by 4 bases and J by 5 bases, and 3 bases separated the two germline ends. Looked up from germline, CDR1 is SNHLY and CDR2 is FYNNEI. For the CDR3, the DNA is TGTGCCAGCAGTGGGGATCAGCCCCAGCATTTT. Its translation: CASSGDQPQHF.

Here the CDR3 reads CASSSGPFSYEQYF. The CDR3, as DNA: TGTGCCAGCAGCTCGGGACCGTTCTCCTACGAGCAGTACTTC. This sequence joins TRBV7-8 and TRBJ2-7; the D gene could be TRBD1 or TRBD2 (5 bases each). Germline CDR1 is SGHVS and CDR2 is FQNEAQ. Deletions cut 4 bases from V and 0 bases from J, with 10 bases between. The CDR3 sequence is 14 residues long.

The chain employs TRBV5-1 and TRBJ1-4, with a tentative D call TRBD1 (6 bases). The CDR3 extends over 17 amino acids. Germline V gene lookup returns CDR1 SGHRS and CDR2 YFSETQ. V was trimmed by 4 bases and J by 0 bases, leaving 16 bases between them. The DNA of the CDR3 is TGCGCCAGCAGCCATGGACAGTTCCTTGCAACTAATGAAAAACTGTTTTTT. Translation: CASSHGQFLATNEKLFF. The full variable domain, with the rest looked up from reference TRBV5-1 and TRBJ1-4, is KAGVTQTPRYLIKTRGQQVTLSCSPISGHRSVSWYQQTPGQGLQFLFEYFSETQRNKGNFPGRFSGRQFSNSRSEMNVSTLELGDSALYLCASSHGQFLATNEKLFFGSGTQLSVL.

V usage is TRBV7-8 and J usage is TRBJ1-2; 7 positions agree with TRBD1. Germline V gives CDR1 SGHVS, CDR2 FQNEAQ. J gave up 8 bases and V 0 bases, and 12 bases lay outside the gene matches. CDR3 length: 16 residues. Here the CDR3 reads CASSLAEDRESGGYTF. Here the CDR3 DNA reads TGTGCCAGCAGCTTAGCAGAAGACAGGGAAAGCGGGGGCTACACCTTC.

The rearrangement joins TRBV7-9 to TRBJ2-3, with unresolved D. CDR3 length: 14 residues. Between the trimmed V and J ends, which lost 7 bases and 0 bases, there was a span of 11 bases. CDR1 SEHNR and CDR2 FQNEAQ come from the germline V gene (reference sequence). CDR3 sequence reads: CASNRAGSTDTQYF. The CDR3 nucleotides are TGTGCCAGCAATCGGGCAGGAAGCACAGATACGCAGTATTTT.

This sequence joins TRBV18 and TRBJ1-4, with 7 bases lining up with TRBD1. The CDR3 is made up of 16 amino acids. The germline V gene has CDR1 KGHSH and CDR2 LQKENI. Trimming removed 3 bases from V and 5 bases from J; junction bases left unmatched: 9. The CDR3 sequence is CASSPYGEGQNEKLFF. The CDR3, as DNA: TGTGCCAGCTCACCCTACGGTGAGGGACAGAATGAAAAACTGTTTTTT.

The rearrangement uses TRBV12-5 and TRBJ2-3, with TRBD2 matching over 12 bases. Germline trimming cut 7 bases from V and 4 bases from J; bases unmatched to any gene: 6. The CDR3 length is 15 residues. Germline lookup yields CDR1 LGHNT and CDR2 FRNRAP. In nucleotides, the CDR3 is TGTGCTAGTGCCCTAGCGGGAGGGTTCGCAGATACGCAGTATTTT. Translation gives CASALAGGFADTQYF.